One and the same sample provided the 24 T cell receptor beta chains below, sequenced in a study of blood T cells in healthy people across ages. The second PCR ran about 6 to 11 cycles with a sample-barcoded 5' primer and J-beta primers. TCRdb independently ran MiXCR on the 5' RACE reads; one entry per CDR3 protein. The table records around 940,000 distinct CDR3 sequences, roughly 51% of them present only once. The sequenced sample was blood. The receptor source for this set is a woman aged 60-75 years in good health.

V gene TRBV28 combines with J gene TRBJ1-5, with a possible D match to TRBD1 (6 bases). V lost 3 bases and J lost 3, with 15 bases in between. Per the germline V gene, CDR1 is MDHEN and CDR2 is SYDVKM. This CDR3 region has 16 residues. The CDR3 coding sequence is TGTGCCAGCAGTTTTCGGGGCCAGGGGACCAATCAGCCCCAGCATTTT. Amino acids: CASSFRGQGTNQPQHF.

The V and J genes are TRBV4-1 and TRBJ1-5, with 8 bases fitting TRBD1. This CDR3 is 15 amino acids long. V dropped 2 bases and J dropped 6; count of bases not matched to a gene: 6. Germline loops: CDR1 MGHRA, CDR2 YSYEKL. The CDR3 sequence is CASSQLTGGGQPQHF. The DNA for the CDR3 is TGCGCCAGCAGCCAACTCACAGGGGGGGGTCAGCCCCAGCATTTT.

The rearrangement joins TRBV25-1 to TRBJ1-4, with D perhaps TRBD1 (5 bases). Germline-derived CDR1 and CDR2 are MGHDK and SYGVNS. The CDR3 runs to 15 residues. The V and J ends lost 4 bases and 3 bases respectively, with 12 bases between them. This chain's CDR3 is CASSGGGTSNEKLFF. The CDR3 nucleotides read TGTGCCAGCAGTGGGGGGGGGACGTCTAATGAAAAACTGTTTTTT.

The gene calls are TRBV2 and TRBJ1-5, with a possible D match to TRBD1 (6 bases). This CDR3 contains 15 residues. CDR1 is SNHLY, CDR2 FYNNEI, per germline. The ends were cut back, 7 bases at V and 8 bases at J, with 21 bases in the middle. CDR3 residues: CASNWTDAAQEPQHF. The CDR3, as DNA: TGTGCCAGCAACTGGACAGATGCGGCACAGGAGCCCCAGCATTTT.

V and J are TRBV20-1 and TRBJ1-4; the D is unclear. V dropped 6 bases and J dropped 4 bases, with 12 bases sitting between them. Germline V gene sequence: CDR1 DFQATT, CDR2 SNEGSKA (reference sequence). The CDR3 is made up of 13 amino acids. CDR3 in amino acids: CSARDRINEKLFF. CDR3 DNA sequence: TGCAGTGCCCGAGACCGGATTAATGAAAAACTGTTTTTT.

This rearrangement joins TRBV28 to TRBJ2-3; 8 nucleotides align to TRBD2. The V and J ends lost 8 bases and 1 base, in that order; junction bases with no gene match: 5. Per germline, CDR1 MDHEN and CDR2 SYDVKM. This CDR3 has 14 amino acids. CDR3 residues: CASRTSLGTDTQYF. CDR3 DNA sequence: TGTGCCAGCCGGACTAGCCTTGGCACAGATACGCAGTATTTT.

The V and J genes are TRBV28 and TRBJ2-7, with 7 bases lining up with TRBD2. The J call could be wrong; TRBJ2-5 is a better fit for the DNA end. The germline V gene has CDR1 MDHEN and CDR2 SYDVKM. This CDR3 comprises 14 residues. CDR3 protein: CASSLGGREETQYF. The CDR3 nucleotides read TGTGCCAGCAGTTTGGGGGGGAGGGAAGAGACCCAGTACTTC.

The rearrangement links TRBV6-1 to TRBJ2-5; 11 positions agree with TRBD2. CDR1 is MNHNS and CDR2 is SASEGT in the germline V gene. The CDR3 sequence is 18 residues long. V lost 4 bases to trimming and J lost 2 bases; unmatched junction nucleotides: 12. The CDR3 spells CASSAFYGSSGRQETQYF. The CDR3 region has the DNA TGTGCCAGCAGTGCTTTCTATGGCTCTAGCGGGAGGCAAGAGACCCAGTACTTC.

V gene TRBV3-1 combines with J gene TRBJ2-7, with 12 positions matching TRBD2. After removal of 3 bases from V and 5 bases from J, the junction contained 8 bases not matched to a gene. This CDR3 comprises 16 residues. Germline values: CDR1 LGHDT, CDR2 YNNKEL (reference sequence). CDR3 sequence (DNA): TGTGCCAGCAGCCACTTTAGGACTAGCGGGATAGACGAGCAGTACTTC. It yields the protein CASSHFRTSGIDEQYF.

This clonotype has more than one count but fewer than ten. CDR3 sequence reads: CASSYYKASGNYNEQFF. The CDR3 region has the DNA TGTGCCAGCAGTTACTATAAAGCTAGCGGGAATTACAATGAGCAGTTCTTC. The chain uses TRBV6-5 and TRBJ2-1; 9 nucleotides agree with TRBD2. Germline V lookup: CDR1 MNHEY, CDR2 SVGAGI. The V gene end was trimmed by 1 base and the J gene end by 4 bases; junction bases not matched to a gene: 8. The CDR3 runs 17 residues.

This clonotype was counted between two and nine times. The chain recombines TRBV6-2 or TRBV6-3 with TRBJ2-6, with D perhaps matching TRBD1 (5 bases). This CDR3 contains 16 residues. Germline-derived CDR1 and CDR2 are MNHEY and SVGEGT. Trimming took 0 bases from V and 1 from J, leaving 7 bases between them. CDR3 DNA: TGTGCCAGCAGTTACTCCTGGACATCTGGGGCCAACGTCCTGACTTTC. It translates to CASSYSWTSGANVLTF.

In DNA, the CDR3 is TGCAGTGCTAGACTAGCGGGAGCTGCAGATACGCAGTATTTT. Translation gives CSARLAGAADTQYF. The rearrangement links TRBV20-1 to TRBJ2-3, with 10 bases matching TRBD2. There are 14 residues in the CDR3. Per the germline V gene, CDR1 is DFQATT and CDR2 is SNEGSKA (reference sequence). V gave up 2 bases and J gave up 4 bases; unmatched junction bases: 3.

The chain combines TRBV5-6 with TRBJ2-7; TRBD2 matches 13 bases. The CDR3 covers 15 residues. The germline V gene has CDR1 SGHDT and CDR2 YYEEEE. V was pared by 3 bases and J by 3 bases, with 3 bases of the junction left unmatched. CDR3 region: CASSWGLAGLYEQYF. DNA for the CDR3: TGTGCCAGCAGCTGGGGACTAGCGGGACTCTACGAGCAGTACTTC. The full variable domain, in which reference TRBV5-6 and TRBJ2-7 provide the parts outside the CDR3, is DAGVTQSPTHLIKTRGQQVTLRCSPKSGHDTVSWYQQALGQGPQFIFQYYEEEERQRGNFPDRFSGHQFPNYSSELNVNALLLGDSALYLCASSWGLAGLYEQYFGPGTRLTVT.

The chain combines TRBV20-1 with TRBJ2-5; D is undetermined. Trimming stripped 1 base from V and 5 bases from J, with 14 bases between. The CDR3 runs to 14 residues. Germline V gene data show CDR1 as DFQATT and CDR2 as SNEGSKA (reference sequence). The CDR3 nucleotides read TGCAGTGCTAGAGGTGCCAGCAGTCGGGAGACCCAGTACTTC. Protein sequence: CSARGASSRETQYF.

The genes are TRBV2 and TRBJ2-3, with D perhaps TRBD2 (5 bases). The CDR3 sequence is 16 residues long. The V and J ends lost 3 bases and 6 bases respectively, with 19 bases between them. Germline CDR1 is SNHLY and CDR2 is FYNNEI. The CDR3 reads CASSDPGQRTGDTQYF. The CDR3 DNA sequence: TGTGCCAGCAGTGATCCGGGCCAGAGAACGGGGGATACGCAGTATTTT.

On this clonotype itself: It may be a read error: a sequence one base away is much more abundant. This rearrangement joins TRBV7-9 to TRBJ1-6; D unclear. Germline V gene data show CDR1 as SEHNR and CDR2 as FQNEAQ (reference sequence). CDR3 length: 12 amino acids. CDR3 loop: CAGSFANSPLHF. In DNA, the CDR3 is TGTGCCGGCAGCTTTGCGAATTCACCCCTCCACTTT.

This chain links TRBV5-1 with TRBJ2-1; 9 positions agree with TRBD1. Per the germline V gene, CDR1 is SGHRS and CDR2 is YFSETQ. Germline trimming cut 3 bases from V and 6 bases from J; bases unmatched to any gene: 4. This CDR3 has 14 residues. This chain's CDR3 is CASSWTGVVNEQFF. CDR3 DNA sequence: TGCGCCAGCAGCTGGACAGGGGTGGTCAATGAGCAGTTCTTC.

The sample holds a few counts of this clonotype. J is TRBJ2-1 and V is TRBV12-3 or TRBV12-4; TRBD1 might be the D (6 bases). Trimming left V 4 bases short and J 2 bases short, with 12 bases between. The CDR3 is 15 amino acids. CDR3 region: CASSYPGGAYNEQFF. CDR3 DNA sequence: TGTGCCAGCAGTTACCCTGGGGGCGCCTACAATGAGCAGTTCTTC.

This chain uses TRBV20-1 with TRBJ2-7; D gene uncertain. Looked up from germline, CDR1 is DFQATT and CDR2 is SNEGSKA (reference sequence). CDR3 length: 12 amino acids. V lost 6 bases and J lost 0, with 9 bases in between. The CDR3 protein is CSADSVSYEQYF. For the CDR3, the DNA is TGCAGTGCCGACTCGGTCTCCTACGAGCAGTACTTC.

The CDR3 region has the DNA TGCAGTGCTTATCCAGGACTAGCGGGAGTTGAGACCCAGTACTTC. Translating gives CSAYPGLAGVETQYF. The chain joins TRBV20-1 to TRBJ2-5; 13 bases match TRBD2. Germline V CDR1 and CDR2: DFQATT, SNEGSKA (reference sequence). The CDR3 is made up of 15 amino acids. V dropped 5 bases and J dropped 5; count of bases not matched to a gene: 8.

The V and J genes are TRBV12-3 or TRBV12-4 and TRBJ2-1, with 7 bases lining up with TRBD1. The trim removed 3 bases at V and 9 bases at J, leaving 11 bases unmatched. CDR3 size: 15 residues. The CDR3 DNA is TGTGCCAGCAGTTTTTCCGTGAGGGGGCAGGTTGAGCAGTTCTTC. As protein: CASSFSVRGQVEQFF.

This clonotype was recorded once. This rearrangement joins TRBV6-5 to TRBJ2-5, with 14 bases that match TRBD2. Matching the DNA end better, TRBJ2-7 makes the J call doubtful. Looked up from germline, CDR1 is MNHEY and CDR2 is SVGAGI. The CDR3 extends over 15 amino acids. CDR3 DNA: TGTGCCAGCAGAGGACTAGCGGGGGGTGGGAACGAGCAGTACTTC. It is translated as CASRGLAGGGNEQYF.

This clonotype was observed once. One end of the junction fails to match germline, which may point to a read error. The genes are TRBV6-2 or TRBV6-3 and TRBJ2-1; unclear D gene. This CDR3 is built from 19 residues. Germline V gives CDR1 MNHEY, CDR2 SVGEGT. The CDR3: CAKPLDPEDLRSSYNERFF. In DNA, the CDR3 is TGTGCCAAACCACTCGACCCCGAAGATTTGCGAAGCTCCTACAATGAGCGGTTCTTC.

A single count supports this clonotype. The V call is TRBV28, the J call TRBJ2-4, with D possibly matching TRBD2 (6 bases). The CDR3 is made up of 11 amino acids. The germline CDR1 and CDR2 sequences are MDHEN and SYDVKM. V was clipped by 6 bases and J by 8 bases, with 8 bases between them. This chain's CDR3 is CASSREDIQYF. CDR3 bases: TGTGCCAGCAGCAGGGAGGACATTCAGTACTTC.